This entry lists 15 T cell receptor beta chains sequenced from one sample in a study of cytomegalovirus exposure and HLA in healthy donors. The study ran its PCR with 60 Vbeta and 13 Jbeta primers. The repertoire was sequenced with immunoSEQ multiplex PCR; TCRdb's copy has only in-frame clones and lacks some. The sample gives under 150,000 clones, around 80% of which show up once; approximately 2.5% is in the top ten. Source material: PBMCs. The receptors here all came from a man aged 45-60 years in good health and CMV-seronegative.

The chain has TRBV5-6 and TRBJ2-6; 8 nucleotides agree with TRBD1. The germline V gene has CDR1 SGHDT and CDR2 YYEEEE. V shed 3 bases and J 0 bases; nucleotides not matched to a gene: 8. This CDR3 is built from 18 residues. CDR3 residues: CASSSYRTGPSGANVLTF. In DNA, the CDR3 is TGTGCCAGCAGCTCCTACCGGACAGGGCCCTCTGGGGCCAACGTCCTGACTTTC.

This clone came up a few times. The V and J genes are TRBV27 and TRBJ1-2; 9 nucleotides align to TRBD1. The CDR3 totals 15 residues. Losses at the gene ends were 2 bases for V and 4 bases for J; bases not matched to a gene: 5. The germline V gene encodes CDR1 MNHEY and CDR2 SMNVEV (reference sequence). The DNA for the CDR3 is TGTGCCAGCAGTTTAGGGGGACAGGGCGCCTATGGCTACACCTTC. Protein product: CASSLGGQGAYGYTF.

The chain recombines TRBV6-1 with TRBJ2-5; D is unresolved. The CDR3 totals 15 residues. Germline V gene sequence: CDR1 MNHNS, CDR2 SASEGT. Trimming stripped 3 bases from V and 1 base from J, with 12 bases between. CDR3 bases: TGTGCCAGCAGTGAGGCAGGATTCCTCCAAGAGACCCAGTACTTC. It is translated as CASSEAGFLQETQYF.

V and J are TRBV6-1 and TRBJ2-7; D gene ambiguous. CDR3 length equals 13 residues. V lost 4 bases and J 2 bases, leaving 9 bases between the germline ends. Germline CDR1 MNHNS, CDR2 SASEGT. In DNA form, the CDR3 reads TGTGCCAGCAGTGTTCAGGATGCCTACGAGCAGTACTTC. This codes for CASSVQDAYEQYF.

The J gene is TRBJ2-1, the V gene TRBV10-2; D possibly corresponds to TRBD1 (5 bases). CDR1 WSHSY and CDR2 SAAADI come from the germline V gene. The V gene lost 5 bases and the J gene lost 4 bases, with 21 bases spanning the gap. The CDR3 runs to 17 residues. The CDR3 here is CASSSTQGTLGYNEQFF. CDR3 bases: TGCGCCAGCAGTTCTACGCAGGGAACCCTGGGATACAATGAGCAGTTCTTC.

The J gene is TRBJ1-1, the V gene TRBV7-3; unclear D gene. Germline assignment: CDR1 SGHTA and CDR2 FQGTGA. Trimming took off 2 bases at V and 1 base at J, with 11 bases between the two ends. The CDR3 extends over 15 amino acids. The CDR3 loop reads CASSLGSGANTEAFF. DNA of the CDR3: TGTGCCAGCAGCTTAGGGTCAGGCGCGAACACTGAAGCTTTCTTT.

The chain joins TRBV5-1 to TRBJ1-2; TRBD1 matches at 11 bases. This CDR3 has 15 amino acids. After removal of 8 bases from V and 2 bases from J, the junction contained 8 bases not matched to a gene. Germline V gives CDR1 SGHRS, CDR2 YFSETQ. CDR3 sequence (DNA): TGCGCCAGTCCCCCCGGACAGGGGGCCAACTATGGCTACACCTTC. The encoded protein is CASPPGQGANYGYTF.

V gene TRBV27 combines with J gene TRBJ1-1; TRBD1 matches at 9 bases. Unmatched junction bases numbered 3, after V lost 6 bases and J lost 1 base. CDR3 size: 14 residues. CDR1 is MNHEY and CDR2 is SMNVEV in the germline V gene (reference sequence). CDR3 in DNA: TGTGCCAGCAGGGTGGACAGGGGGAACACTGAAGCTTTCTTT. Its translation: CASRVDRGNTEAFF.

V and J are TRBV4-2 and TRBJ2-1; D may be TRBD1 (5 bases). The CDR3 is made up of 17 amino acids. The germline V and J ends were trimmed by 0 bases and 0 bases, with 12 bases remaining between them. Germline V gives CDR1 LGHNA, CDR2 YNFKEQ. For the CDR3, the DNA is TGTGCCAGCAGCCAAGATGGGGCGTTGAGCTCCTACAATGAGCAGTTCTTC. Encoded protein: CASSQDGALSSYNEQFF.

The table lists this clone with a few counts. The CDR3 sequence is CASRKNKRQGEEKLFF. In DNA, the CDR3 is TGTGCCAGCAGGAAGAATAAACGACAGGGAGAGGAAAAACTGTTTTTT. This rearrangement joins TRBV6-4 to TRBJ1-4, with 7 positions matching TRBD1. The V and J ends lost 6 bases and 8 bases, in that order; junction bases with no gene match: 15. Germline values: CDR1 MRHNA, CDR2 SNTAGT. CDR3 length: 16 amino acids.

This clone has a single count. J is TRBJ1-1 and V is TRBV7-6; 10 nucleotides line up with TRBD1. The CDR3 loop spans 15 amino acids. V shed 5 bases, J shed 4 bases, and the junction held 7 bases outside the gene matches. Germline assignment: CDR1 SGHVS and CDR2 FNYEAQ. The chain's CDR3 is CASSTSTGGFTEAFF. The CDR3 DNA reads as TGTGCCAGCAGCACCTCGACAGGGGGCTTCACTGAAGCTTTCTTT.

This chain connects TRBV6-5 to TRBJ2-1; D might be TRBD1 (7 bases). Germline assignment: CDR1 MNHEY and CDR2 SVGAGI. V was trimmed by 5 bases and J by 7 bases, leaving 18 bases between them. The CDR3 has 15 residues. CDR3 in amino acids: CASSRGTTGTNEQFF. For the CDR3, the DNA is TGTGCCAGCAGTAGGGGGACGACAGGGACTAATGAGCAGTTCTTC.

CDR3 sequence: CASSSGTGEAQPQHF. Here the CDR3 DNA reads TGCGCCAGCAGCTCCGGGACAGGGGAGGCTCAGCCCCAGCATTTT. The rearrangement uses TRBV5-1 and TRBJ1-5; 10 positions agree with TRBD1. Per germline, CDR1 SGHRS and CDR2 YFSETQ. After removal of 3 bases from V and 6 bases from J, the junction contained 6 bases not matched to a gene. The CDR3 length is 15 residues.

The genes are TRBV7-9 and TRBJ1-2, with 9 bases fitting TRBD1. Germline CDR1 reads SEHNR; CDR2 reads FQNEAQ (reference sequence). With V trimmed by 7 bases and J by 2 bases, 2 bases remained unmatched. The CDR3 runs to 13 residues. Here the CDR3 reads CASTTGGNYGYTF. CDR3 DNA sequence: TGTGCCAGCACAACAGGGGGCAACTATGGCTACACCTTC.

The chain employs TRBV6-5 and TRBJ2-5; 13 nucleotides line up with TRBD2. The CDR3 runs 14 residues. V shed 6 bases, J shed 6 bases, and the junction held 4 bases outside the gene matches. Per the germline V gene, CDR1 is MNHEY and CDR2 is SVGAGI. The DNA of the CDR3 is TGTGCCAGCAGCCCGACTAGCGGGAGGCAGACCCAGTACTTC. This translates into CASSPTSGRQTQYF.